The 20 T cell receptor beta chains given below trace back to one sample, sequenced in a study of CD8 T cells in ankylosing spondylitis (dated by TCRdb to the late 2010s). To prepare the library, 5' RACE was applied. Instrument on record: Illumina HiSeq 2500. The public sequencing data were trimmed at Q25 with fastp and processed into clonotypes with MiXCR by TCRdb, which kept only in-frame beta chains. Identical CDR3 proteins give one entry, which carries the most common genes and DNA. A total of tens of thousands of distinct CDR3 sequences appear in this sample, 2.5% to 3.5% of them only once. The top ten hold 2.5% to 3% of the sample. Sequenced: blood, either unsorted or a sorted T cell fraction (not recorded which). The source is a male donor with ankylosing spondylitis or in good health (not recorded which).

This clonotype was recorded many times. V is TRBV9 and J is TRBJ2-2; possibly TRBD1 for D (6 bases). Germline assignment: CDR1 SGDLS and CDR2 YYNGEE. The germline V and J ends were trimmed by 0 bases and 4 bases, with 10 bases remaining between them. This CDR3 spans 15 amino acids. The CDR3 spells CASSVGTVGTGELFF. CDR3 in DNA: TGTGCCAGCAGCGTAGGGACAGTGGGCACCGGGGAGCTGTTTTTT.

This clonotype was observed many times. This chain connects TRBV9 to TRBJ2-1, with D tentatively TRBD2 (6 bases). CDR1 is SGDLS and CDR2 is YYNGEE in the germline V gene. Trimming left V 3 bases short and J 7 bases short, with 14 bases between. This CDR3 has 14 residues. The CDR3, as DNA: TGTGCCAGCAGCGCGGTAGGAGGGGTTAATGAGCAGTTCTTC. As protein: CASSAVGGVNEQFF. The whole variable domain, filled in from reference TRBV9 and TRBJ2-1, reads DSGVTQTPKHLITATGQRVTLRCSPRSGDLSVYWYQQSLDQGLQFLIQYYNGEERAKGNILERFSAQQFPDLHSELNLSSLELGDSALYFCASSAVGGVNEQFFGPGTRLTVL.

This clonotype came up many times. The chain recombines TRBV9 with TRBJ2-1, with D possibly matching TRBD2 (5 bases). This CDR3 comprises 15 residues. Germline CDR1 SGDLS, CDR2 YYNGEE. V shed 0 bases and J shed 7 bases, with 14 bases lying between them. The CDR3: CASSVEGAARNEQFF. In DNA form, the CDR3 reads TGTGCCAGCAGCGTAGAGGGAGCAGCGCGGAATGAGCAGTTCTTC.

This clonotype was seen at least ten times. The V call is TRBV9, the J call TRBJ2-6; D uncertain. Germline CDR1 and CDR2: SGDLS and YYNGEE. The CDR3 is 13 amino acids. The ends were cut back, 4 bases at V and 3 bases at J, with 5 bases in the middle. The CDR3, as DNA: TGTGCCAGCAGCCCCCGTGGGGCCAACGTCCTGACTTTC. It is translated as CASSPRGANVLTF.

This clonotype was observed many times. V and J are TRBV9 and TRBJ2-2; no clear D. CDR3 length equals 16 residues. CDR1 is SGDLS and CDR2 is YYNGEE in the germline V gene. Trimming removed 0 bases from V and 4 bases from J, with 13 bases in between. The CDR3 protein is CASSVESTVGTGELFF. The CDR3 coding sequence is TGTGCCAGCAGCGTAGAATCGACGGTGGGCACCGGGGAGCTGTTTTTT.

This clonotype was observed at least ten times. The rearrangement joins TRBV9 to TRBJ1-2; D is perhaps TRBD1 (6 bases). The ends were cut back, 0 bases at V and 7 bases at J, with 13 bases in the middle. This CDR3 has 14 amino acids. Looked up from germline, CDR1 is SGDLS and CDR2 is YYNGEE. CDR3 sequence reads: CASSVESLRGGYTF. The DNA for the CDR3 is TGTGCCAGCAGCGTAGAAAGTCTCAGGGGTGGCTACACCTTC.

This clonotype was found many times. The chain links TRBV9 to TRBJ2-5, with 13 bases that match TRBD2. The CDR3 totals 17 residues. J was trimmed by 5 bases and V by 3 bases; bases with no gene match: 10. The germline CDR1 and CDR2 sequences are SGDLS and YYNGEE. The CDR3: CASSANILAGGVETQYF. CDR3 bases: TGTGCCAGCAGCGCCAATATACTAGCGGGAGGGGTGGAGACCCAGTACTTC.

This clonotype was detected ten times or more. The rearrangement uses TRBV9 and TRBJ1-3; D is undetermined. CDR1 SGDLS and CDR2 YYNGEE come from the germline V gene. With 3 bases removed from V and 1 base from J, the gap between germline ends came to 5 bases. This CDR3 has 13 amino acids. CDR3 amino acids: CASSAYSGNTIYF. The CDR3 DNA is TGTGCCAGCAGCGCCTATTCTGGAAACACCATATATTTT.

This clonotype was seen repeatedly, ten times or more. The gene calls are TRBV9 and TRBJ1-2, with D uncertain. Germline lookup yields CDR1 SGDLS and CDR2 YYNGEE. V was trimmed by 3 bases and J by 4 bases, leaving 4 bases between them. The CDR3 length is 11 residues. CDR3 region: CASSDLYGYTF. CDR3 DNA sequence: TGTGCCAGCAGCGACCTCTATGGCTACACCTTC.

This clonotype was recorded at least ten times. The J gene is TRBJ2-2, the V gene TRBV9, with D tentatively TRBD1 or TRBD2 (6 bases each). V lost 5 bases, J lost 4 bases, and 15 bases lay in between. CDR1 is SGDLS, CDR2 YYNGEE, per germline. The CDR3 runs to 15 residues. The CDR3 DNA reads TGTGCCAGCAGAAGACGACTAGGGGGCACCGGGGAGCTGTTTTTT. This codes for CASRRRLGGTGELFF.

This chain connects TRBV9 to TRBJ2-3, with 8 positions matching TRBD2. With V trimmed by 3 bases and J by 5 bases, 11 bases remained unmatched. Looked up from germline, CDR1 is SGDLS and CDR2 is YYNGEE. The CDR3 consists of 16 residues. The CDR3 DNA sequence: TGTGCCAGCAGCGATACTAGCGGAGGGGGGGTAGATACGCAGTATTTT. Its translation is CASSDTSGGGVDTQYF.

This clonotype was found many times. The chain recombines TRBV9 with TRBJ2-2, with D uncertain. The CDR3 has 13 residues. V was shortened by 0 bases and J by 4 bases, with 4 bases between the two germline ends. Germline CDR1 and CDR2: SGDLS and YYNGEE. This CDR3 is CASSVEVTGELFF. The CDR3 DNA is TGTGCCAGCAGCGTAGAAGTCACCGGGGAGCTGTTTTTT.

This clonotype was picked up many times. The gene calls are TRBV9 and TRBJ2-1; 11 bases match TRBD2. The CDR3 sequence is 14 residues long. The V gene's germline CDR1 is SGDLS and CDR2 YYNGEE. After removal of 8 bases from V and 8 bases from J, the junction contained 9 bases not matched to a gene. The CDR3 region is CASAPSGRLDEQFF. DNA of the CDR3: TGTGCCAGTGCTCCTAGCGGGAGGCTCGATGAGCAGTTCTTC.

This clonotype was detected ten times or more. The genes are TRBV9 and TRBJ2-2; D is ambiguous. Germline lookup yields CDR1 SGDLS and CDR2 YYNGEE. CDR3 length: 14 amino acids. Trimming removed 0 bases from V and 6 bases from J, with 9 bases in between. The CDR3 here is CASSVDSWAGELFF. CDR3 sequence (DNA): TGTGCCAGCAGCGTAGATTCCTGGGCCGGGGAGCTGTTTTTT. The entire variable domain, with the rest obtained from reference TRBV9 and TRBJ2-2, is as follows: DSGVTQTPKHLITATGQRVTLRCSPRSGDLSVYWYQQSLDQGLQFLIQYYNGEERAKGNILERFSAQQFPDLHSELNLSSLELGDSALYFCASSVDSWAGELFFGEGSRLTVL.

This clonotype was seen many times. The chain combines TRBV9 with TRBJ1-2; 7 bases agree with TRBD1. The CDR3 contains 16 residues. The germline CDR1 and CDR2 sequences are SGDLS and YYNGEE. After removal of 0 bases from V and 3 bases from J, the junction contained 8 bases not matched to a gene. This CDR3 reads CASSVDLRGLDYGYTF. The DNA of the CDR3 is TGTGCCAGCAGCGTAGACCTTAGGGGGCTTGACTATGGCTACACCTTC.

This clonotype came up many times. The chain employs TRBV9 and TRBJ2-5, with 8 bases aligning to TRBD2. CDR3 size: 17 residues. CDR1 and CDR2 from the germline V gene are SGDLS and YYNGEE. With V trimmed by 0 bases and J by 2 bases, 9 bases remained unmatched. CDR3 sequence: CASSVATSGGRQETQYF. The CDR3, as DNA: TGTGCCAGCAGCGTAGCGACCAGCGGGGGAAGACAAGAGACCCAGTACTTC.

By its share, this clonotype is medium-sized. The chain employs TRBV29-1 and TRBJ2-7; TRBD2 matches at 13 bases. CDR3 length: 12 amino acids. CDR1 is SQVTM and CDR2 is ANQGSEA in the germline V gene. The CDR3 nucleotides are TGCAGCCTTGTCCCACTAGCGGGAGGGCAAACCGTC. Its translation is CSLVPLAGGQTV.

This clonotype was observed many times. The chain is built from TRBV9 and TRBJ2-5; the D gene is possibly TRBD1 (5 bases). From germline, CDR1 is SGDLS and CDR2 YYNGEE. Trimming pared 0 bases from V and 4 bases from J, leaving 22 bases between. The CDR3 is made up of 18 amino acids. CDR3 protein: CASSVATVSGATRETQYF. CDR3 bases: TGTGCCAGCAGCGTAGCAACGGTTTCTGGGGCAACCAGAGAGACCCAGTACTTC.

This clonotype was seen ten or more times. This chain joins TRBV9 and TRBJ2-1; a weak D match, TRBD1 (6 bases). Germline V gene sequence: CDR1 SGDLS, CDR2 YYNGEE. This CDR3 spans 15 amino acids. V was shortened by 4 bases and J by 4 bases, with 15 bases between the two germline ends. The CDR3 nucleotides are TGTGCCAGCAGCCTCCAGGACAGAAGATACAATGAGCAGTTCTTC. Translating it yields CASSLQDRRYNEQFF. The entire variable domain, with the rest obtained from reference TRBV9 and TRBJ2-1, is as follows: DSGVTQTPKHLITATGQRVTLRCSPRSGDLSVYWYQQSLDQGLQFLIQYYNGEERAKGNILERFSAQQFPDLHSELNLSSLELGDSALYFCASSLQDRRYNEQFFGPGTRLTVL.

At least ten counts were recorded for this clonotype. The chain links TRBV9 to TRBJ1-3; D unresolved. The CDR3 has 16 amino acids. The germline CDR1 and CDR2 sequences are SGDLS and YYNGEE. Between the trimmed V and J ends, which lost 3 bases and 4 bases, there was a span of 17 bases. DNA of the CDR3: TGTGCCAGCAGCGCCGGGGTCCGTCAGGCGGGAAACACCATATATTTT. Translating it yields CASSAGVRQAGNTIYF.